This T cell receptor beta chain was retrieved from a study of OX40 agonist ivuxolimab in advanced cancers. Whole-study context: Patients received ivuxolimab, an intravenous treatment, every 2 weeks at 0.01 to 10 mg/kg. Study results and limitations: In CD8+ T cells, expanded clones were on average more numerous than in CD4+. Blood T cells, both CD4+ and CD8+, expanded clonally by week 6 at 0.1 to 3.0 mg/kg.

On this clone itself: Antigen: not known.

The method was immunoSEQ multiplex PCR; TCRdb's version includes in-frame clones alone and lacks a portion of them. Counted here are 15,000 to 20,000 clones, around 87% occurring once; the ten biggest clones make up around a third. The study sampled blood at baseline, cycle 4 day 1, and cycle 7 day 1. V was shortened by 9 bases and J by 6 bases, with 15 bases between the two germline ends. Germline assignment: CDR1 WSHSY and CDR2 SAAADI. The CDR3 consists of 13 residues. This chain connects TRBV10-2 to TRBJ2-1; D perhaps matches TRBD2 (5 bases). The receptor comes from an adult with an advanced solid tumor such as melanoma, head and neck, liver or kidney cancer. Specimen: CD4+ or CD8+ T cells sorted from blood, collected in a trial of the OX40 agonist ivuxolimab. Here the CDR3 reads CASTYGVGNEQFF. The CDR3 DNA reads as TGCGCCAGTACCTACGGGGTTGGCAATGAGCAGTTCTTC.